A single sample gave rise to the 14 T cell receptor beta chains below, sequenced in a study of vaccination and CD4 T cells after COVID-19. These receptors have no known antigen. The study sequenced cultured CD4+ T cell DNA using the Oncomine TCR Beta short-read assay. TCRdb itself ran the PCR reads through MiXCR, one entry per CDR3 protein. The sample lists approximately 21,000 distinct CDR3 sequences, approximately 27% occurring once. Regarding treatment: approximately 10-day PBMC culture with coronavirus spike peptide pools or control peptides (ViraFEST assay). Material: cultured CD4+ T cells from blood. The receptor source for this set is a human donor with COVID-19.

This chain connects TRBV18 to TRBJ1-1; no reliable D call. V gave up 3 bases and J gave up 4 bases, with 12 bases separating them. Germline-derived CDR1 and CDR2 are KGHSH and LQKENI. The CDR3 sequence is 14 residues long. The CDR3 bases are TGTGCCAGCTCACCGAGGCAGGTAATCACTGAAGCTTTCTTT. Translated, it gives CASSPRQVITEAFF.

V is TRBV20-1 and J is TRBJ1-1; D uncertain. The CDR3 runs 16 residues. The V gene's germline CDR1 is DFQATT and CDR2 SNEGSKA (reference sequence). V lost 3 bases, J lost 6 bases, and 23 bases lay in between. The CDR3 here is CSASIFGESISAEAFF. CDR3 nucleotides: TGCAGTGCTAGTATATTCGGGGAGAGTATTTCCGCTGAAGCTTTCTTT.

This clonotype was picked up a small number of times. The rearrangement uses TRBV19 and TRBJ2-2, with D maybe TRBD2 (6 bases). With 7 bases removed from V and 1 base from J, the gap between germline ends came to 10 bases. Germline CDR1 is LNHDA and CDR2 is SQIVND (reference sequence). This CDR3 contains 14 residues. The CDR3 loop reads CASIGGMNTGELFF. CDR3 bases: TGTGCCAGTATCGGGGGTATGAACACCGGGGAGCTGTTTTTT.

By proportion, this clonotype is medium-sized. This chain uses TRBV6-1 with TRBJ2-2; 11 bases agree with TRBD2. CDR3 length: 15 residues. Looked up from germline, CDR1 is MNHNS and CDR2 is SASEGT. Trimming removed 8 bases from V and 7 bases from J; junction bases left unmatched: 9. CDR3 protein: CASVRSGGAFGELFF. In DNA form, the CDR3 reads TGTGCCAGCGTCCGTAGCGGGGGGGCGTTCGGGGAGCTGTTTTTT.

The chain combines TRBV19 with TRBJ2-7, with D possibly being TRBD2 (5 bases). The V and J ends lost 6 bases and 3 bases respectively, with 12 bases between them. CDR1 is LNHDA and CDR2 is SQIVND in the germline V gene (reference sequence). CDR3 length: 13 amino acids. CDR3 bases: TGTGCCAGTAGGAGGGCGGATGGCTACGAGCAGTACTTC. As protein: CASRRADGYEQYF. Supplemented by reference TRBV19 and TRBJ2-7, the full variable domain reads DGGITQSPKYLFRKEGQNVTLSCEQNLNHDAMYWYRQDPGQGLRLIYYSQIVNDFQKGDIAEGYSVSREKKESFPLTVTSAQKNPTAFYLCASRRADGYEQYFGPGTRLTVT.

The chain has TRBV10-3 and TRBJ2-3; 9 nucleotides align to TRBD1. The ends lost 8 bases at V and 0 bases at J; junction bases unmatched: 3. The CDR3 runs 14 residues. Germline V CDR1 and CDR2: ENHRY, SYGVKD. CDR3 in amino acids: CAIWGQGSTDTQYF. CDR3 DNA: TGTGCCATCTGGGGACAGGGAAGCACAGATACGCAGTATTTT.

This clonotype was recorded a few times. The V and J genes are TRBV7-2 and TRBJ2-7, with a possible D match to TRBD1 (5 bases). The length of the CDR3 is 14 residues. Per germline, CDR1 SGHTA and CDR2 FQGNSA. V was shortened by 5 bases and J by 0 bases, with 11 bases between the two germline ends. The CDR3 protein is CASSLRQPSYEQYF. The CDR3 DNA sequence: TGTGCCAGCAGCCTCCGACAGCCCTCCTACGAGCAGTACTTC.

This clonotype has just a few counts. The rearrangement links TRBV6-1 to TRBJ1-1, with D possibly being TRBD1 (5 bases). The CDR3 loop spans 13 amino acids. With 7 bases removed from V and 4 bases from J, the gap between germline ends came to 13 bases. Germline V gene lookup returns CDR1 MNHNS and CDR2 SASEGT. CDR3 loop: CASTGALGTEAFF. The CDR3 DNA reads TGTGCCAGCACCGGGGCTCTGGGCACTGAAGCTTTCTTT.

CDR3 loop: CASSTTGAGNQPQHF. The CDR3 DNA is TGTGCCAGCAGTACGACAGGGGCGGGCAATCAGCCCCAGCATTTT. The chain is built from TRBV12-3 or TRBV12-4 and TRBJ1-5; 8 bases match TRBD1. The junction had 5 bases not matched to a gene; V was cut back by 5 bases and J by 2 bases. The CDR3 covers 15 residues.

This clonotype was seen a few times. The rearrangement uses TRBV11-2 and TRBJ2-3, with 10 positions matching TRBD2. Trimming took 7 bases from V and 1 from J; bases not matched to a gene: 11. Looked up from germline, CDR1 is SGHAT and CDR2 is FQNNGV. The CDR3 has 17 residues. Here the CDR3 reads CASTGRASGGRTDTQYF. For the CDR3, the DNA is TGTGCCAGCACCGGTCGTGCTAGCGGGGGACGCACAGATACGCAGTATTTT.

This clonotype was detected only a few times. V and J are TRBV20-1 and TRBJ2-1; 12 bases are a match to TRBD2. The CDR3 spans 15 residues. The V gene's germline CDR1 is DFQATT and CDR2 SNEGSKA (reference sequence). V lost 6 bases, J lost 6 bases, and 9 bases stayed unmatched. The CDR3 nucleotides are TGCAGTGCCCCAGTGCTAGCGGGGGGGTTCAATGAGCAGTTCTTC. This codes for CSAPVLAGGFNEQFF.

The chain employs TRBV7-2 and TRBJ2-4; the D gene is possibly TRBD1 (5 bases). V was cut by 0 bases and J by 8 bases, with 11 bases left in between. This CDR3 has 14 amino acids. Per germline, CDR1 SGHTA and CDR2 FQGNSA. CDR3 DNA sequence: TGTGCCAGCAGCTTAGCGGGCCAGGGTCACATTCAGTACTTC. Its protein is CASSLAGQGHIQYF. Using reference TRBV7-2 and TRBJ2-4 for the parts outside the CDR3, the full variable domain is GAGVSQSPSNKVTEKGKDVELRCDPISGHTALYWYRQSLGQGLEFLIYFQGNSAPDKSGLPSDRFSAERTGGSVSTLTIQRTQQEDSAVYLCASSLAGQGHIQYFGAGTRLSVL.

The table lists this clonotype with a few counts. This sequence joins TRBV7-6 and TRBJ2-7; D gene unclear. Per germline, CDR1 SGHVS and CDR2 FNYEAQ. Trimming took 2 bases from V and 0 from J, leaving 17 bases between them. The CDR3 spans 17 residues. The CDR3 nucleotides read TGTGCCAGCAGCTTACTGACCCCGGCGTTCGGCTCCTACGAGCAGTACTTC. Translation: CASSLLTPAFGSYEQYF.

The gene calls are TRBV5-4 and TRBJ1-1; D uncertain. The CDR3 is made up of 15 amino acids. CDR1 is SGHNT, CDR2 YYREEE, per germline (reference sequence). V lost 4 bases and J 4 bases, leaving 17 bases between the germline ends. The DNA of the CDR3 is TGTGCCAGCAGCCCTCAGACCCCGAGCTCCACTGAAGCTTTCTTT. It translates to CASSPQTPSSTEAFF.